The clone carrying this T cell receptor beta chain was seen only a few times. Its antigen is still unknown. These data belong to a study of post-analysis software for immune sequencing data. Per germline, CDR1 SEHNR and CDR2 FQNEAQ (reference sequence). V was clipped by 5 bases and J by 11 bases; unmatched bases: 14. The CDR3 extends over 14 amino acids. Included in the TCR beta cDNA libraries were unique molecular identifiers. Via MiXCR, TCRdb re-called the PCR reads, giving one row per CDR3 protein. This table holds 750,000 to 900,000 distinct CDR3 sequences, roughly 50% found once. General study results and limits: A significant reduction in normalized Chao1 diversity was observed in multiple sclerosis patients versus controls. The five TRBV segments detected at higher frequency in patients than in controls included TRBV5-6, TRBV5-1 and TRBV20-1.

This sequence originates from a girl under 18 with multiple sclerosis. This sequence joins TRBV7-9 and TRBJ2-5, with 7 bases identical to TRBD1. Sequenced sample: blood. CDR3 amino acids: CASSHSDRAHEQYF. CDR3 sequence (DNA): TGTGCCAGCAGCCACTCAGACAGGGCCCATGAGCAGTACTTC.